The clone carrying this T cell receptor (beta chain) occurred a few times. Its antigen is unidentified. A single record per CDR3 protein comes from TCRdb applying MiXCR to the 5' RACE reads. The data contain 270,000 or so distinct CDR3 sequences, 15% to 20% of them seen just once; the ten biggest clones take up under 30%. CDR3 length: 15 residues. Trimming took off 2 bases at V and 5 bases at J, with 15 bases between the two ends. Germline-derived CDR1 and CDR2 are LGHNA and YSLEER. The data originate from a study of T-cell memory formation after mild COVID-19. General observations from the study: CD4/CD8 balance characterized clones contracting day 15 to 85, and CD4+ skew characterized later expanders. Confirmation of SARS-CoV-2 specificity was lacking for second-wave clones peaking day 37. Pre-infection memory contained some responding clones, which suggested that cross-reactive memory had joined.

This TCR was sampled from a man younger than 35 who had mild COVID-19 (a few samples of this study predate the infection). Cell type and time point are not known. V is TRBV4-3 and J is TRBJ1-1; no definite D call. Sequencing used PBMCs or a T cell subset sorted from them (not recorded which). CDR3 protein: CASSQRLEGGTEAFF. As DNA, the CDR3 is TGCGCCAGCAGCCAAAGGTTGGAGGGCGGGACTGAAGCTTTCTTT.